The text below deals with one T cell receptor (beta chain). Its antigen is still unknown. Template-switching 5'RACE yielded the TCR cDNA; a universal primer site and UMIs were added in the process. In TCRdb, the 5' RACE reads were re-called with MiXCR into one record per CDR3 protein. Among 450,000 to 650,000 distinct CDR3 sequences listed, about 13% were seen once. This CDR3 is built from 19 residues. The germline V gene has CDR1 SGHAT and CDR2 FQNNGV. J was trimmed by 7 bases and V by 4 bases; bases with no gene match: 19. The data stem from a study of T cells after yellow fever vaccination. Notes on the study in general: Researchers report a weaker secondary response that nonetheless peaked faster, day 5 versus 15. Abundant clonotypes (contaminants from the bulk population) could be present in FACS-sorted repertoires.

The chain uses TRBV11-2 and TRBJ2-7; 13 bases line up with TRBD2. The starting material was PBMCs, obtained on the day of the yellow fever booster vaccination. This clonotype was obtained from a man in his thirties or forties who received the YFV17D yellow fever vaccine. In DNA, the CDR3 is TGTGCCAGCAGCTCCCCCAGGGCACTAGCGGGAGGGGCTGCATGGGAGCAGTACTTC. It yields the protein CASSSPRALAGGAAWEQYF.